This note documents a single T cell receptor (beta chain) sequence. One junction end disagrees with the germline gene, perhaps due to a read error. The entry originates in a study of lung T cells in sarcoidosis with Löfgren's syndrome. MiXCR, applied by TCRdb to the reads, yields one record per CDR3 protein. The table lists over 2,000 distinct CDR3 sequences, around 18% of them singletons. The specimen sequenced was CD4+ T cells from bronchoalveolar lavage. The receptor comes from a human donor with sarcoidosis (Löfgren's syndrome or another form), or a control subject (not recorded which).

This CDR3 reads CASSQEEGNYGHTF. CDR3 DNA sequence: TGCGCCAGCAGCCAGGAGGAGGGAAACTATGGCCACACCTTC. This chain joins TRBV4-1 and TRBJ1-2, with D unclear. This CDR3 has 14 residues. Germline lookup yields CDR1 MGHRA and CDR2 YSYEKL.